The source of this T cell receptor beta chain is a study of neurological immune-mediated disorders. Noted time point: longitudinal time-point 1 (baseline). The length of the CDR3 is 13 residues. V trimming: 11 bases; J trimming: 5 bases; junction bases outside the gene matches: 7. Per germline, CDR1 LNHNV and CDR2 YYDKDF (reference sequence). TCRdb called the 5' RACE reads again in MiXCR, with one record for every CDR3 protein. The sample consists of tens of thousands of distinct CDR3 sequences, roughly an eighth of them appearing once. This clonotype was observed many times. This TCR was sampled from a female donor with HTLV-1-associated myelopathy (HAM/TSP). Sequences were obtained from PBMCs. The J gene is TRBJ2-4, the V gene TRBV15; the match to TRBD2 covers 9 bases. CDR3 residues: CASSGVWENIQYF. Here the CDR3 DNA reads TGTGCCTCTAGCGGGGTTTGGGAAAACATTCAGTACTTC.